The clone carrying this TCR beta chain was counted a few times. The V gene's germline CDR1 is SEHNR and CDR2 FQNEAQ (reference sequence). V lost 5 bases and J 8 bases, leaving 15 bases between the germline ends. This CDR3 comprises 14 residues. With a J-beta primer mix and a sample-barcoded 5' primer, a second PCR ran roughly 6 to 11 cycles. TCRdb re-derived calls from the 5' RACE reads in MiXCR, one entry per CDR3 protein. The sample lists 500,000 to 550,000 distinct CDR3 sequences; 24% were seen once. This entry is derived from a study of blood T cells in healthy people across ages. The same specimen was also included in a second study, on T cells of mothers and their children. That source reports: Samples were provided by three healthy Caucasian mothers and their six children. Across the analysis, no persistent microchimeric T cell clones were detected.

This chain links TRBV7-9 with TRBJ1-4; D may be TRBD1 (5 bases). The sample taken for sequencing was blood. The clonotype was recovered from a boy under 18 in good health. CDR3 amino acids: CASSRGDLWEKLFF. CDR3 DNA sequence: TGTGCCAGCAGCCGGGGCGACTTATGGGAAAAACTGTTTTTT.